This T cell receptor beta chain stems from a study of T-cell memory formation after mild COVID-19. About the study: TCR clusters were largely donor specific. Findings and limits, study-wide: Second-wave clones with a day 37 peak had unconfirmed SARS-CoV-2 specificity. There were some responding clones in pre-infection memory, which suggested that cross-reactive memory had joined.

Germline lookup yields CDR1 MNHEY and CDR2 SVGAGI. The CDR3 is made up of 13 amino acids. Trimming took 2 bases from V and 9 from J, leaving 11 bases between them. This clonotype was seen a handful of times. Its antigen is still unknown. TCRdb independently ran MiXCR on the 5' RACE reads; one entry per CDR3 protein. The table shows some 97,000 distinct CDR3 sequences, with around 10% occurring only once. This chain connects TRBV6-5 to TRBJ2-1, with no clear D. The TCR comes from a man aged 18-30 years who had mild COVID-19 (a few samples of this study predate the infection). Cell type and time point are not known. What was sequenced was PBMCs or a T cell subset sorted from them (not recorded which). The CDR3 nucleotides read TGTGCCAGCAGTTACCAACTGGGTGGTGAGCAGTTCTTC. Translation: CASSYQLGGEQFF.